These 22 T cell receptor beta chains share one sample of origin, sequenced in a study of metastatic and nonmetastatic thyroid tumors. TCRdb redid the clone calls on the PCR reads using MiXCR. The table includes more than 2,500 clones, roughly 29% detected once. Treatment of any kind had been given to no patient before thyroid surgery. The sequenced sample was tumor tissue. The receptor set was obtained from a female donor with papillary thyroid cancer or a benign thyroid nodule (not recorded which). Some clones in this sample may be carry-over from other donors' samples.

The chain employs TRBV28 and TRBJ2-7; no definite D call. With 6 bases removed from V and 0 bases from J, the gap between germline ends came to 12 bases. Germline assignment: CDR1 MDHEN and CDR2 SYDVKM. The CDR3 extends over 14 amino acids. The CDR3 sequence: CASRATGSSYEQYF. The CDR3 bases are TGTGCCAGCAGGGCGACTGGCAGCTCCTACGAGCAGTACTTC.

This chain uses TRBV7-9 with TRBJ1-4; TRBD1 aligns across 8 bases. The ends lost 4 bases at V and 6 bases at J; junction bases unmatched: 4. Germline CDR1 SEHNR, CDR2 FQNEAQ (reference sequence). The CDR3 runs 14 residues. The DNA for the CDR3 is TGTGCCAGCAGCTCCAGGGGGCCGGATGAAAAACTGTTTTTT. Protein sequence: CASSSRGPDEKLFF. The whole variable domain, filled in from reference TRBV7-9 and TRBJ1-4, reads DTGVSQNPRHKITKRGQNVTFRCDPISEHNRLYWYRQTLGQGPEFLTYFQNEAQLEKSRLLSDRFSAERPKGSFSTLEIQRTEQGDSAMYLCASSSRGPDEKLFFGSGTQLSVL.

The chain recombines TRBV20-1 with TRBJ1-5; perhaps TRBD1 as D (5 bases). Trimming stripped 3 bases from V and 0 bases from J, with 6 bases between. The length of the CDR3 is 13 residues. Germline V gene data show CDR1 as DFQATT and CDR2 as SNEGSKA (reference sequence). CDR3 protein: CSASQGSNQPQHF. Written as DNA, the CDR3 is TGCAGTGCTAGCCAGGGTAGCAATCAGCCCCAGCATTTT.

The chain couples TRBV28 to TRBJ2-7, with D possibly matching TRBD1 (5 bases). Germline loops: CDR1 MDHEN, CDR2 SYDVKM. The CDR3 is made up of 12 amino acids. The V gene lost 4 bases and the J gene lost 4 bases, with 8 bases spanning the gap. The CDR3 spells CASSWAGYEQYF. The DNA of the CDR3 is TGTGCCAGCAGTTGGGCAGGGTACGAGCAGTACTTC.

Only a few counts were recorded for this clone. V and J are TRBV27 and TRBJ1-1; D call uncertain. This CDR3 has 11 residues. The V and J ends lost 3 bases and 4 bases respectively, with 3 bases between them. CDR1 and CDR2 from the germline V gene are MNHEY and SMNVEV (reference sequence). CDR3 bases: TGTGCCAGCAGTTTGGGCACTGAAGCTTTCTTT. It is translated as CASSLGTEAFF.

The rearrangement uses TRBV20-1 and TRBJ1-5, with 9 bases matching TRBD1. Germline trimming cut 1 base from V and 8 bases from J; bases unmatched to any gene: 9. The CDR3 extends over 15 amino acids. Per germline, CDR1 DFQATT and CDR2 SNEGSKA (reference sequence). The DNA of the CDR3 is TGCAGTGCTAGAGGAGGGACAGGGCTGGCCGAGCCCCAGCATTTT. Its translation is CSARGGTGLAEPQHF.

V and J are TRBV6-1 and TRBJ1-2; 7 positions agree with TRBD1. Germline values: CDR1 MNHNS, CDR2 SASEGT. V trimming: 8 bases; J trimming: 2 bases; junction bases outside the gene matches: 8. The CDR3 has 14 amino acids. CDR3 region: CASGLTGSNYGYTF. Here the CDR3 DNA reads TGTGCCAGCGGATTGACAGGGAGCAACTATGGCTACACCTTC.

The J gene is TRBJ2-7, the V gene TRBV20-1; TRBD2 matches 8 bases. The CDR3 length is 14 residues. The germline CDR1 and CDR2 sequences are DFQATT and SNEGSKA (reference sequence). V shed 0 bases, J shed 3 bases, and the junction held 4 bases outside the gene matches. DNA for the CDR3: TGCAGTGCTAGAGATTTCGCGGGAGGCTACGAGCAGTACTTC. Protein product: CSARDFAGGYEQYF.

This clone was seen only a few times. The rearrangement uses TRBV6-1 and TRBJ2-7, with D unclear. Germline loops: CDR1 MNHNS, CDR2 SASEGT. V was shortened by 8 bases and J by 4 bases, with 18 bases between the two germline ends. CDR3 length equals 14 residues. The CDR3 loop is CASSPLYPVYEQYF. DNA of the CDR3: TGTGCCAGCTCTCCCTTATACCCAGTATACGAGCAGTACTTC.

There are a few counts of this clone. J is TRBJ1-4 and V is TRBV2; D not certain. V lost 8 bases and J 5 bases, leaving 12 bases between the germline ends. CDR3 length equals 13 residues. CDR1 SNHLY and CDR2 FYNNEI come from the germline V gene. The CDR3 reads CASRSGGNEKLFF. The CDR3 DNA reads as TGTGCCAGCCGGTCCGGCGGCAATGAAAAACTGTTTTTT. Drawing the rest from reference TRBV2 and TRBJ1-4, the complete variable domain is EPEVTQTPSHQVTQMGQEVILRCVPISNHLYFYWYRQILGQKVEFLVSFYNNEISEKSEIFDDQFSVERPDGSNFTLKIRSTKLEDSAMYFCASRSGGNEKLFFGSGTQLSVL.

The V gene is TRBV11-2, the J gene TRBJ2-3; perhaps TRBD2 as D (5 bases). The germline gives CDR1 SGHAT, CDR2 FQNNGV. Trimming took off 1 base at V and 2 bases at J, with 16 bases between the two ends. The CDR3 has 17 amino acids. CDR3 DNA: TGTGCCAGCAGCTTAGGTCTGAGCGGAGTTTACACAGATACGCAGTATTTT. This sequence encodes CASSLGLSGVYTDTQYF.

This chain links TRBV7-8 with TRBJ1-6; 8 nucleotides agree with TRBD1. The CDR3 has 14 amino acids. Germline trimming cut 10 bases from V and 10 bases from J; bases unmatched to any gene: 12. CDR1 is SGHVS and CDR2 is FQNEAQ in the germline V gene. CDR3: CATDRGTGGSPLHF. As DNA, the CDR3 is TGTGCCACCGACAGGGGCACCGGAGGATCACCCCTCCACTTT. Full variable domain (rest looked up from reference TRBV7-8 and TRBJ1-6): GAGVSQSPRYKVAKRGQDVALRCDPISGHVSLFWYQQALGQGPEFLTYFQNEAQLDKSGLPSDRFFAERPEGSVSTLKIQRTQQEDSAVYLCATDRGTGGSPLHFGNGTRLTVT.

Written as DNA, the CDR3 is TGTGCCAGCAGTTACTCCACTAGCGGGGGCCTCTCCTACGAGCAGTACTTC. It encodes CASSYSTSGGLSYEQYF. This chain links TRBV6-5 with TRBJ2-7, with 11 bases identical to TRBD2. Per germline, CDR1 MNHEY and CDR2 SVGAGI. J gave up 0 bases and V 0 bases, and 4 bases lay outside the gene matches. The CDR3 sequence is 17 residues long.

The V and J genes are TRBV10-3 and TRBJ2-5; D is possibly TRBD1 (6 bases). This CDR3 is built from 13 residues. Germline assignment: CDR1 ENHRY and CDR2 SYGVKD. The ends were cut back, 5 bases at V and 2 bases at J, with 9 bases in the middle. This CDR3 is CAISPGQQETQYF. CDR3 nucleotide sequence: TGTGCCATCAGTCCAGGACAGCAAGAGACCCAGTACTTC.

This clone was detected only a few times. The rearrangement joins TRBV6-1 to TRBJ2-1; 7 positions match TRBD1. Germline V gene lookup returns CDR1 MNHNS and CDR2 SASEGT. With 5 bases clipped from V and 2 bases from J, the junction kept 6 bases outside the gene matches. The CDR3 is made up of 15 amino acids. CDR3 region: CASSIGGPPYNEQFF. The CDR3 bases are TGTGCCAGCAGTATAGGGGGCCCACCCTACAATGAGCAGTTCTTC.

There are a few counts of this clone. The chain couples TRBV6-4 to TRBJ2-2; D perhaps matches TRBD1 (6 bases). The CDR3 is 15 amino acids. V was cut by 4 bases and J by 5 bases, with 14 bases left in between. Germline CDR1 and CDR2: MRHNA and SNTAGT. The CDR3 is CASSASGAETGELFF. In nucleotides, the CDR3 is TGTGCCAGCAGTGCGTCAGGGGCCGAAACCGGGGAGCTGTTTTTT.

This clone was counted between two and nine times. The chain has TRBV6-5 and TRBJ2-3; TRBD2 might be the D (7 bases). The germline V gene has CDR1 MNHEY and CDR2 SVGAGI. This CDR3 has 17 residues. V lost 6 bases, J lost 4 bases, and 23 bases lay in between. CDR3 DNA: TGTGCCAGCAGCCGATGGATTGGGGGGGCTGACGCAGATACGCAGTATTTT. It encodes CASSRWIGGADADTQYF.

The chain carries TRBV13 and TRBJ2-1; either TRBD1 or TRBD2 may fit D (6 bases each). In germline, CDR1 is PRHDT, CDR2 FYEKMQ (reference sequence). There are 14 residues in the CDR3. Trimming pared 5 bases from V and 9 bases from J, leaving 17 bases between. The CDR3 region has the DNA TGTGCCAGCAGCCCGAGGGGGGAGTTGGGTGAGCAGTTCTTC. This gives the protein CASSPRGELGEQFF.

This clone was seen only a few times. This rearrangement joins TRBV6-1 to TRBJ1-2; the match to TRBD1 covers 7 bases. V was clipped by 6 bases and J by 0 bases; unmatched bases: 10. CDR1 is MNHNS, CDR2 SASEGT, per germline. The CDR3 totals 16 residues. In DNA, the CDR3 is TGTGCCAGCAGCCGACAGGGAGGGGCCACTAACTATGGCTACACCTTC. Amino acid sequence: CASSRQGGATNYGYTF.

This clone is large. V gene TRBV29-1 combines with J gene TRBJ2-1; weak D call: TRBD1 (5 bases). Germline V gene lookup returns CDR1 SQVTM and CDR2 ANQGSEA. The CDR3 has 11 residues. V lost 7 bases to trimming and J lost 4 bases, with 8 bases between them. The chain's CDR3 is CSATGYNEQFF. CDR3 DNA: TGCAGCGCCACAGGATACAATGAGCAGTTCTTC.

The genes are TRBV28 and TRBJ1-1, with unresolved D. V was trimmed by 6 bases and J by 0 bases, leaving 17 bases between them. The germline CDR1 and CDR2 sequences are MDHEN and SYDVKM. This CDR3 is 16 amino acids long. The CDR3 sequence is CASRTYSGYLNTEAFF. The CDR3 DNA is TGTGCCAGCAGAACCTATTCAGGATATCTGAACACTGAAGCTTTCTTT.

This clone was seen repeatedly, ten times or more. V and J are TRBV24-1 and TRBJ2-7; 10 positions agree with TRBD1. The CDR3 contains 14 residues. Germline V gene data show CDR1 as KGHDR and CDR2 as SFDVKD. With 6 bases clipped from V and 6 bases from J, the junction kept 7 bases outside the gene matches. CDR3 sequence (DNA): TGTGCCACCAGTTCCGGGACAGGGGATAGCGAGCAGTACTTC. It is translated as CATSSGTGDSEQYF.